This TCR beta chain was documented in a study of blood T cell repertoires in COVID-19. Overall study: Researchers got acute and convalescent COVID-19 samples from the United States, Italy and Spain. PBMCs, B-cell-depleted T cells, or T cells provided the cDNA or gDNA that made up the material.

V was pared by 0 bases and J by 4 bases, with 17 bases between. The CDR3 spans 16 residues. CDR1 is SGHDT and CDR2 is YYEEEE in the germline V gene. In the source study's methods: The assay estimated nucleated cells by amplifying reference gene primers. Here immunoSEQ multiplex PCR was the method, and the copy in TCRdb shows in-frame clones only, minus some. For V, J and clone size, that table is used; D and trimming come from the DNA. In the table there are approximately 350,000 clones, roughly 90% of which are singletons. Seattle researchers signed up patients amid active infection and tracked them longitudinally.

The receptor's source is a woman in her twenties or thirties with COVID-19, enrolled during active disease. The source material was peripheral blood. The rearrangement links TRBV5-6 to TRBJ2-7; D perhaps matches TRBD1 (6 bases). The DNA for the CDR3 is TGTGCCAGCAGCTTGGCGACAGGAGCCCCGGTGTACGAGCAGTACTTC. The encoded protein is CASSLATGAPVYEQYF.